This T cell receptor beta chain was found in a study of blood T cell repertoires in COVID-19. Study information: The origin of the acute and convalescent COVID-19 samples was the United States, Italy and Spain. Nucleic acid was either cDNA or gDNA, and it came from T cells, B-cell-depleted T cells, or PBMCs.

Trimming at V came to 5 bases and at J to 3 bases, leaving 9 bases not matched to a gene. This CDR3 is built from 16 residues. Germline V gene data show CDR1 as LNHDA and CDR2 as SQIVND (reference sequence). Under the authors' procedure: Cell counts per sample came from amplifying reference gene primers. Profiling relied on immunoSEQ multiplex PCR, and the TCRdb table lists in-frame clones only, not all of them. The V and J calls and clone size were taken over from that table, and D and trimming were inferred from the DNA. The sample holds about 400,000 clones, approximately 86% seen once. Seattle enrolled patients during active infection and tracked them longitudinally.

This chain connects TRBV19 to TRBJ1-2, with 10 bases aligning to TRBD1. The clonotype originates from an older woman with COVID-19, enrolled during active disease. Sequencing input: peripheral blood. CDR3 protein: CASSPWGTGEDYGYTF. CDR3 DNA: TGTGCCAGTAGTCCCTGGGGGACAGGGGAGGACTATGGCTACACCTTC.